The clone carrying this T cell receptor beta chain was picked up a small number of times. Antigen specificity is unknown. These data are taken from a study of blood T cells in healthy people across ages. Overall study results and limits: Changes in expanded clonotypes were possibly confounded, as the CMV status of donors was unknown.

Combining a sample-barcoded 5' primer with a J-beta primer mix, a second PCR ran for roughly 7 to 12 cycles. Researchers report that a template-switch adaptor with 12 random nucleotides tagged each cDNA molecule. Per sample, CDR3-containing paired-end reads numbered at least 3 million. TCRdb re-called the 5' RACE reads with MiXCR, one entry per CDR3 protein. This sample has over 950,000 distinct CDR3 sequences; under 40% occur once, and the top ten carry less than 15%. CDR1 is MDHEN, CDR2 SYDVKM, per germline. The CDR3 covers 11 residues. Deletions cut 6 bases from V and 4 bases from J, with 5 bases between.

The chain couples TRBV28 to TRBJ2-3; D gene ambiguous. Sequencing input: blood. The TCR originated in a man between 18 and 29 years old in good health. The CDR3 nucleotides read TGTGCCAGCAGGACTGCAGATACGCAGTATTTT. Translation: CASRTADTQYF.